The next 31 T cell receptor beta chains were all read from a single sample in a study of post-analysis software for immune sequencing data. These receptors have no identified antigens. Study results and caveats: In patients, about 5 TRBV segments were more frequent than in controls, with TRBV5-6, TRBV5-1 and TRBV20-1 among them.

TCR beta cDNA libraries included unique molecular identifiers. One entry per CDR3 protein results from TCRdb running MiXCR on the PCR reads. The table has 650,000 to 850,000 distinct CDR3 sequences, roughly 58% seen once. Sequenced: blood. The source of these receptors is a girl between 5 and 17 years old with multiple sclerosis.

This clonotype was detected a few times. This rearrangement joins TRBV6-5 to TRBJ2-7; D ambiguous. The V and J ends lost 2 bases and 5 bases respectively, with 19 bases between them. CDR3 length: 16 residues. Germline assignment: CDR1 MNHEY and CDR2 SVGAGI. The CDR3: CASSYRVFSGVDEQYF. CDR3 DNA sequence: TGTGCCAGCAGTTACCGAGTGTTTAGTGGTGTCGACGAGCAGTACTTC.

There are a few counts of this clonotype. The rearrangement joins TRBV12-3 or TRBV12-4 to TRBJ2-5, with 9 bases aligning to TRBD2. The CDR3 is 14 residues long. Trimming removed 6 bases from V and 1 base from J; junction bases left unmatched: 3. Here the CDR3 DNA reads TGTGCCAGCAGCCAGCGGGGGGTCCAAGAGACCCAGTACTTC. Translating gives CASSQRGVQETQYF.

This clonotype was detected only a few times. The chain links TRBV12-3 or TRBV12-4 to TRBJ1-2; D gene unclear. V lost 3 bases, J lost 4 bases, and 3 bases lay in between. The CDR3 is made up of 11 amino acids. The DNA for the CDR3 is TGTGCCAGCAGTTTTGCCTATGGCTACACCTTC. This translates into CASSFAYGYTF.

CDR3 sequence reads: CASSLLASGWPLAKNIQYF. The CDR3 DNA is TGTGCCAGCAGTTTATTGGCCAGCGGGTGGCCTTTAGCCAAAAACATTCAGTACTTC. The chain has TRBV28 and TRBJ2-4; a possible D gene is TRBD2 (6 bases). With 1 base removed from V and 0 bases from J, the gap between germline ends came to 19 bases. The CDR3 is 19 residues long. CDR1 and CDR2 from the germline V gene are MDHEN and SYDVKM. Based on the CDR3 plus reference TRBV28 and TRBJ2-4, the full variable domain is DVKVTQSSRYLVKRTGEKVFLECVQDMDHENMFWYRQDPGLGLRLIYFSYDVKMKEKGDIPEGYSVSREKKERFSLILESASTNQTSMYLCASSLLASGWPLAKNIQYFGAGTRLSVL.

The chain is built from TRBV29-1 and TRBJ2-2; D may be TRBD1 or TRBD2 (5 bases each). The CDR3 contains 14 residues. The V gene's germline CDR1 is SQVTM and CDR2 ANQGSEA. V lost 7 bases, J lost 4 bases, and 16 bases lay in between. The CDR3 protein is CSADRDGFTGELFF. DNA for the CDR3: TGCAGCGCTGATCGGGACGGATTCACCGGGGAGCTGTTTTTT.

On this clonotype itself: At one boundary the junction diverges from the germline segment, which might be a read error. The rearrangement links TRBV20-1 to TRBJ2-7; 7 bases agree with TRBD2. The CDR3 is 13 amino acids. CDR1 is DFQATT, CDR2 SNEGSKA, per germline (reference sequence). The CDR3 sequence: CRTLGEGTYEQYF. CDR3 bases: TGTAGAACCCTTGGGGAGGGAACCTACGAGCAGTACTTC.

This chain joins TRBV5-1 and TRBJ2-7, with TRBD1 matching over 10 bases. V shed 3 bases and J 0 bases; nucleotides not matched to a gene: 6. This CDR3 is built from 16 residues. The V gene's germline CDR1 is SGHRS and CDR2 YFSETQ. The CDR3: CASSSGTGAISYEQYF. In nucleotides, the CDR3 is TGCGCCAGCAGCTCGGGGACAGGGGCCATCTCCTACGAGCAGTACTTC.

This chain uses TRBV21-1 with TRBJ2-1; the table's D call of TRBD1 was not tested on the DNA. TRBV21-1 has pseudogene status. CDR3 length: 14 residues. The CDR3, as DNA: TGTGCCAGCAGCGAACCAGGGGGGGCCTATGAGCAGTTCTTC. It encodes CASSEPGGAYEQFF.

This clonotype was detected only a few times. The CDR3 DNA reads TGTGCCAGCAGCGTAGTTCCGGGATCTGAGCAGTTCTTC. Translated, it gives CASSVVPGSEQFF. The rearrangement joins TRBV9 to TRBJ2-1, with D tentatively TRBD2 (5 bases). V shed 0 bases and J shed 9 bases, with 10 bases lying between them. The CDR3 totals 13 residues. CDR1 and CDR2 from the germline V gene are SGDLS and YYNGEE.

This clonotype was seen many times. The junction and the germline gene differ at one end; a read error may be behind it. The J gene is TRBJ2-1, the V gene TRBV18; no clear D. CDR3 length: 12 amino acids. CDR1 is KGHSH and CDR2 is LQKENI in the germline V gene. The CDR3 DNA reads TGCGCCAGCAGCCCGAGTGGGAATGAGCAGTTCTTC. Translating it yields CASSPSGNEQFF.

As regards this clonotype: The germline gene is not matched at one end of the junction; a read error may be the cause. The V call is TRBV20-1, the J call TRBJ2-5, with TRBD2 matching 10 bases. This CDR3 has 15 residues. Per the germline V gene, CDR1 is DFQATT and CDR2 is SNEGSKA (reference sequence). In DNA, the CDR3 is TGCAGCGCTAGACCCTCTAGCGGGGGACCCGAGACCCAGTACTTC. Translated: CSARPSSGGPETQYF.

The chain recombines TRBV6-1 with TRBJ1-5; D is ambiguous. This CDR3 is 14 amino acids long. V gave up 7 bases and J gave up 4 bases, with 14 bases separating them. CDR1 is MNHNS and CDR2 is SASEGT in the germline V gene. CDR3 nucleotides: TGTGCCAGCACCAAAGGAAGGGTAAATCAGCCCCAGCATTTT. Translating gives CASTKGRVNQPQHF.

The sample holds a few counts of this clonotype. J is TRBJ2-1 and V is TRBV29-1; 13 bases match TRBD2. Germline V gene sequence: CDR1 SQVTM, CDR2 ANQGSEA. V lost 4 bases to trimming and J lost 6 bases; unmatched junction nucleotides: 0. The CDR3 covers 13 residues. The CDR3, as DNA: TGCAGCGTTGGACTAGCGGGAGGCAATGAGCAGTTCTTC. It codes for CSVGLAGGNEQFF.

The chain has TRBV15 and TRBJ2-7; D unresolved. The CDR3 totals 16 residues. Germline V gene data show CDR1 as LNHNV and CDR2 as YYDKDF (reference sequence). With 0 bases removed from V and 0 bases from J, the gap between germline ends came to 12 bases. CDR3 coding DNA: TGTGCCACCAGCAGAGACAGTGGTGGGTCCTCCTACGAGCAGTACTTC. This codes for CATSRDSGGSSYEQYF.

For this clonotype: The CDR3 end shows no conserved phenylalanine or tryptophan, and so a read error is likely. The rearrangement joins TRBV29-1 to TRBJ2-7; D is unresolved. With 1 base removed from V and 4 bases from J, the gap between germline ends came to 8 bases. This CDR3 contains 12 residues. Germline V CDR1 and CDR2: SQVTM, ANQGSEA. The chain's CDR3 is CSVEGPRYEQYL. CDR3 bases: TGCAGCGTTGAAGGTCCTAGGTACGAGCAGTACTTA.

The V call is TRBV20-1, the J call TRBJ2-1; D ambiguous. The CDR3 totals 13 residues. From germline, CDR1 is DFQATT and CDR2 SNEGSKA (reference sequence). The V gene lost 4 bases and the J gene lost 6 bases, with 13 bases spanning the gap. CDR3 sequence: CSAMDSGANEQFF. CDR3 DNA: TGCAGTGCTATGGATAGTGGAGCCAATGAGCAGTTCTTC.

This chain links TRBV6-5 with TRBJ2-7, with D perhaps being TRBD1 or TRBD2 (6 bases each). In germline, CDR1 is MNHEY, CDR2 SVGAGI. Trimming pared 5 bases from V and 9 bases from J, leaving 20 bases between. CDR3 size: 14 residues. CDR3: CASSRQEGVTGQYF. The CDR3 nucleotides read TGTGCCAGCAGTCGACAGGAGGGGGTTACAGGGCAGTACTTC.

The V call is TRBV6-1, the J call TRBJ2-3; TRBD2 matches at 7 bases. The CDR3 extends over 15 amino acids. J lost 4 bases, V lost 0 bases, and 4 bases had no gene match. Per germline, CDR1 MNHNS and CDR2 SASEGT. CDR3 residues: CASSEAAGVSDTQYF. The CDR3 coding sequence is TGTGCCAGCAGTGAAGCCGCGGGAGTGTCAGATACGCAGTATTTT.

The chain is built from TRBV19 and TRBJ1-2; no reliable D call. V lost 5 bases and J 4 bases, leaving 14 bases between the germline ends. The CDR3 loop spans 14 amino acids. Germline lookup yields CDR1 LNHDA and CDR2 SQIVND (reference sequence). The CDR3 is CASSLEPNTYGYTF. The CDR3 coding sequence is TGTGCCAGTAGTCTCGAGCCTAACACCTATGGCTACACCTTC.

This CDR3 reads CATSRAGGGYTQYF. CDR3 DNA sequence: TGTGCCACCAGCAGAGCCGGGGGGGGTTATACGCAGTATTTT. This chain links TRBV15 with TRBJ2-3, with TRBD2 identical over 8 bases. V lost 1 base to trimming and J lost 7 bases; unmatched junction nucleotides: 4. Germline lookup yields CDR1 LNHNV and CDR2 YYDKDF (reference sequence). This CDR3 contains 14 residues.

As to this clonotype: A junction boundary mismatches the germline segment, possibly from a read error. The chain carries TRBV20-1 and TRBJ1-2, with TRBD1 as a possible D gene (6 bases). Germline V lookup: CDR1 DFQATT, CDR2 SNEGSKA (reference sequence). This CDR3 comprises 15 residues. The CDR3 region has the DNA TGCAGTGTGGGGGGCGCCGGCGGTACTAACTACGGCTACACCTTC. It codes for CSVGGAGGTNYGYTF.

J is TRBJ1-4 and V is TRBV14; TRBD1 might be the D (5 bases). The germline V and J ends were trimmed by 0 bases and 0 bases, with 14 bases remaining between them. CDR3 length: 18 amino acids. From germline, CDR1 is SGHDN and CDR2 FVKESK. The CDR3 is CASSQEWGLPSTNEKLFF. For the CDR3, the DNA is TGTGCCAGCAGCCAAGAATGGGGGTTACCATCAACTAATGAAAAACTGTTTTTT.

The rearrangement uses TRBV5-5 and TRBJ2-4; possible D gene TRBD2, 6 bases. From germline, CDR1 is SGHKS and CDR2 YYEKEE (reference sequence). V lost 5 bases and J 0 bases, leaving 12 bases between the germline ends. The CDR3 totals 15 residues. CDR3 region: CASSPGDLAKNIQYF. CDR3 DNA sequence: TGTGCCAGCAGTCCTGGGGACTTAGCCAAAAACATTCAGTACTTC.

This clonotype was seen a few times. The J gene is TRBJ2-1, the V gene TRBV25-1; D call uncertain. The length of the CDR3 is 17 residues. V dropped 1 base and J dropped 6 bases, with 19 bases sitting between them. Germline V gene lookup returns CDR1 MGHDK and CDR2 SYGVNS. In nucleotides, the CDR3 is TGTGCCAGCAGTGAATTGAGGTCTCAACAAACCTTCAATGAGCAGTTCTTC. This translates into CASSELRSQQTFNEQFF.

V gene TRBV5-5 combines with J gene TRBJ2-1; 8 bases align to TRBD2. The CDR3 totals 15 residues. Germline V gene sequence: CDR1 SGHKS, CDR2 YYEKEE (reference sequence). The ends lost 2 bases at V and 8 bases at J; junction bases unmatched: 9. The CDR3 region has the DNA TGTGCCAGCAGCTTCGGGGGGGGCAGTAACTATGAGCAGTTCTTC. Protein product: CASSFGGGSNYEQFF.

The chain employs TRBV29-1 and TRBJ2-4; D may be TRBD1 or TRBD2 (5 bases each). The V and J ends lost 2 bases and 3 bases respectively, with 17 bases between them. CDR1 and CDR2 (germline): SQVTM, ANQGSEA. The CDR3 sequence is 16 residues long. CDR3 protein: CSVEWGGPGHKNIQYF. In nucleotides, the CDR3 is TGCAGCGTTGAATGGGGCGGGCCTGGGCACAAAAACATTCAGTACTTC.

This rearrangement joins TRBV12-3 or TRBV12-4 to TRBJ2-3; 7 positions match TRBD2. The ends lost 3 bases at V and 3 bases at J; junction bases unmatched: 9. The CDR3 totals 16 residues. The CDR3 nucleotides read TGTGCCAGCAGTTTCGGTGGGCTAGCGGAAACAGATACGCAGTATTTT. It codes for CASSFGGLAETDTQYF.

The table lists this clonotype with a few counts. The chain carries TRBV5-1 and TRBJ2-4; D possibly uses TRBD1 or TRBD2 (6 bases each). The closer fit of TRBJ2-7 to the DNA end suggests the J call may be wrong. In germline, CDR1 is SGHRS, CDR2 YFSETQ. The CDR3 covers 15 residues. The CDR3 here is CASSLAEGGLYEQYF. CDR3 nucleotides: TGCGCCAGCAGCTTGGCCGAGGGGGGACTCTACGAGCAGTACTTC.

The V call is TRBV29-1, the J call TRBJ2-1, with D maybe TRBD2 (6 bases). CDR3 length: 14 amino acids. The germline V and J ends were trimmed by 8 bases and 0 bases, with 14 bases remaining between them. Germline CDR1 and CDR2: SQVTM and ANQGSEA. Here the CDR3 reads CSTTSGSSYNEQFF. DNA for the CDR3: TGCAGCACTACGTCCGGGAGCTCCTACAATGAGCAGTTCTTC.

The J gene is TRBJ1-2, the V gene TRBV3-1; D is uncertain. The V end was cut by 2 bases, the J end by 8 bases, with 15 bases between. The CDR3 totals 14 residues. In germline, CDR1 is LGHDT, CDR2 YNNKEL (reference sequence). DNA of the CDR3: TGTGCCAGCAGCCAACTCGACTCGAGGTGGGGCTACACCTTC. Its protein product is CASSQLDSRWGYTF.

This clonotype was recorded a few times. The rearrangement links TRBV29-1 to TRBJ2-3; 7 bases align to TRBD2. V shed 1 base and J 0 bases; nucleotides not matched to a gene: 10. CDR3 length: 17 residues. Germline loops: CDR1 SQVTM, CDR2 ANQGSEA. DNA for the CDR3: TGCAGCGTTGAAGGTGCGGGGGAGTCCACTAGCACAGATACGCAGTATTTT. This translates into CSVEGAGESTSTDTQYF.